Listed here is a single T cell receptor (beta chain). What it recognizes is unknown. The method was immunoSEQ multiplex PCR; TCRdb's version includes in-frame clones alone and lacks a portion of them. The table lists about 150,000 clones, roughly 90% of them singletons. J gave up 0 bases and V 0 bases, and 7 bases lay outside the gene matches. The V gene's germline CDR1 is SGHRS and CDR2 YFSETQ. This CDR3 is 17 amino acids long. The data stem from a study of T cell responses to AZD1222 COVID-19 vaccine. Findings and limits, study-wide: Targeting of unmutated variant regions was reportedly seen in nearly half of spike-specific TCRs.

This chain joins TRBV5-1 and TRBJ2-3; 7 nucleotides match TRBD2. Sequencing used peripheral blood, obtained on day 0 of AZD1222 vaccination. This sequence originates from an adult in good health. The CDR3 sequence is CASSLAPSGASTDTQYF. CDR3 in DNA: TGCGCCAGCAGCTTGGCCCCCAGCGGGGCAAGCACAGATACGCAGTATTTT.